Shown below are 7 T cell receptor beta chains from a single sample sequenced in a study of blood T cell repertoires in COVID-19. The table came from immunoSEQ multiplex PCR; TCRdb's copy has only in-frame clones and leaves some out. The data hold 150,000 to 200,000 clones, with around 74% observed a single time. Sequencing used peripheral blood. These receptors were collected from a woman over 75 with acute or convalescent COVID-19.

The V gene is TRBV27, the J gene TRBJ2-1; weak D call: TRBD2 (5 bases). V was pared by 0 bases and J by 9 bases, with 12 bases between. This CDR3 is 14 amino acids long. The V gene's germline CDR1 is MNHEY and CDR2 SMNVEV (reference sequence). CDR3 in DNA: TGTGCCAGCAGTTTATCTGAGGGAGAGGCTGAGCAGTTCTTC. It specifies CASSLSEGEAEQFF.

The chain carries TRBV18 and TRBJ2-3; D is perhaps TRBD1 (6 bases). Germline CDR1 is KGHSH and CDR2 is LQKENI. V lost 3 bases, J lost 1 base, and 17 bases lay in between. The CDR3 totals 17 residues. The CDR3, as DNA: TGTGCCAGCTCACCTTCCCTATTGGGGGCGGGCACAGATACGCAGTATTTT. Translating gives CASSPSLLGAGTDTQYF.

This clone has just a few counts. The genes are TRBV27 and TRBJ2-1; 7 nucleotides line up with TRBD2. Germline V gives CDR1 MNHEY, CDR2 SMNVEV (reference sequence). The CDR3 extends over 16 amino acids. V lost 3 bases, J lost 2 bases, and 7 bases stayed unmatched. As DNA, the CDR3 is TGTGCCAGCAGTTTTGACTTGCTAGCGGCCTACAATGAGCAGTTCTTC. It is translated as CASSFDLLAAYNEQFF.

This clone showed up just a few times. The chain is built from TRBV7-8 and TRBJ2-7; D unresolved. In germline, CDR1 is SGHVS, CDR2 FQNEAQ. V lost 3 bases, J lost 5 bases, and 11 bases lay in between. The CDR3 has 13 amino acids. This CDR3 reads CASSFTISHEQYF. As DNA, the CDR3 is TGTGCCAGCAGCTTCACTATCTCTCACGAGCAGTACTTC.

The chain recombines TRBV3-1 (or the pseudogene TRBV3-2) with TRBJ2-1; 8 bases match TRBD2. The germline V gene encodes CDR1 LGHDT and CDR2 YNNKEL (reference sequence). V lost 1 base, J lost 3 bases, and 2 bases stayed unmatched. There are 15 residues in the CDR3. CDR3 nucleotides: TGTGCCAGCAGCCAAGGGGGACTAGACTACAATGAGCAGTTCTTC. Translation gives CASSQGGLDYNEQFF.

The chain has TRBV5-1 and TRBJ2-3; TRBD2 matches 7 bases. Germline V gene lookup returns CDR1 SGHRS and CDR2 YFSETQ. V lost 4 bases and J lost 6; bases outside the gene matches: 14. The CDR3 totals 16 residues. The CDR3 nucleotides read TGCGCCAGCAGCCCGCAACCGACGGGGGGAAAGGATACGCAGTATTTT. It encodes CASSPQPTGGKDTQYF.

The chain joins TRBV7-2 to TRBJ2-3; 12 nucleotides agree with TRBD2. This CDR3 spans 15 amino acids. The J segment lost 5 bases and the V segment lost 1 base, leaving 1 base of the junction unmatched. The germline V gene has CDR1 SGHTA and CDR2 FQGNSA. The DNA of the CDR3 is TGTGCCAGCAGCTTAGGGACTAGCGGGATAGATACGCAGTATTTT. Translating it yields CASSLGTSGIDTQYF.